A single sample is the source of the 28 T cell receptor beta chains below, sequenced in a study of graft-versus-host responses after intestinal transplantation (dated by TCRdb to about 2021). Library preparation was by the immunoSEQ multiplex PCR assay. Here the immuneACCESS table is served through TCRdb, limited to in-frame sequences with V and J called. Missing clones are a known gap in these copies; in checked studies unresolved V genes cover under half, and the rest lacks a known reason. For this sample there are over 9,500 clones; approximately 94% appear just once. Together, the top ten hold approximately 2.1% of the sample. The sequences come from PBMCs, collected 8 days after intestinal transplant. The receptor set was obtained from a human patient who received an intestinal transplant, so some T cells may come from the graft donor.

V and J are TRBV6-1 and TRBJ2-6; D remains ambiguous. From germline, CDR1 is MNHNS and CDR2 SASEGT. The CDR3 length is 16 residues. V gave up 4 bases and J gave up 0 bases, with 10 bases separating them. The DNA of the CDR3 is TGTGCCAGCAGTGCATGGCCGAACTCTGGGGCCAACGTCCTGACTTTC. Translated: CASSAWPNSGANVLTF.

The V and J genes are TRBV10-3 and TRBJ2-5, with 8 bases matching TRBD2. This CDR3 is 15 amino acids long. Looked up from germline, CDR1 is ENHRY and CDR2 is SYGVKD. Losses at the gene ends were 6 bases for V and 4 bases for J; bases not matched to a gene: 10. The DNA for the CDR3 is TGTGCCATCAGCCAGGGACTAGGGGCGGGAGAGACCCAGTACTTC. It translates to CAISQGLGAGETQYF.

The CDR3 loop is CASSWGSGNTIYF. As DNA, the CDR3 is TGTGCCAGCAGCTGGGGCTCTGGAAACACCATATATTTT. This rearrangement joins TRBV7-8 to TRBJ1-3; D remains ambiguous. V was clipped by 4 bases and J by 0 bases, with 4 bases between them. CDR3 length: 13 residues. Germline CDR1 is SGHVS and CDR2 is FQNEAQ.

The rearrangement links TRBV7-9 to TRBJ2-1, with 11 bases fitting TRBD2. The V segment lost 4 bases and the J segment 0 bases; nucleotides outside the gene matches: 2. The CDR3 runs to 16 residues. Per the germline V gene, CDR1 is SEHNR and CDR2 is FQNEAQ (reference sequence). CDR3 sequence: CASSSGTSGSYNEQFF. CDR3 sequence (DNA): TGTGCCAGCAGCTCGGGGACTAGCGGCTCCTACAATGAGCAGTTCTTC.

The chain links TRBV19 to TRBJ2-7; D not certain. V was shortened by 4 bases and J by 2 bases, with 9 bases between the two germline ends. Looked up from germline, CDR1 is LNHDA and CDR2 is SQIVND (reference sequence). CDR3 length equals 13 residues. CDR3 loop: CASSTDTTYEQYF. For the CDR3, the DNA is TGTGCCAGTAGTACCGACACCACCTACGAGCAGTACTTC.

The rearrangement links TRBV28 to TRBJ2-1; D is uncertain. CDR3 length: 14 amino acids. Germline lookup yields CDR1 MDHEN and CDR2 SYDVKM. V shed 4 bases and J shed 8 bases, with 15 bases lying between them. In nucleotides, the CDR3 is TGTGCCAGCAGTTCATCCATAAAGGCCGATGAGCAGTTCTTC. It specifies CASSSSIKADEQFF.

CDR3 in amino acids: CASSLRGHRGEALHF. CDR3 coding DNA: TGTGCCAGCAGCTTAAGGGGACACCGGGGTGAGGCCCTCCACTTT. This chain joins TRBV7-3 and TRBJ1-6; D is possibly TRBD1 (6 bases). This CDR3 contains 15 residues. The V and J ends lost 1 base and 14 bases respectively, with 18 bases between them. Germline V gene data show CDR1 as SGHTA and CDR2 as FQGTGA.

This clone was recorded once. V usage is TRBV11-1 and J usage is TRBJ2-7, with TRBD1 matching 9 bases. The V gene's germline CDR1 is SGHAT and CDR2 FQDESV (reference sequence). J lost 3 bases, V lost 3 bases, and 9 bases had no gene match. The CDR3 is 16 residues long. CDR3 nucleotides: TGTGCCAGCAGCTTGGCCGTGGGGACAGGGATCTACGAGCAGTACTTC. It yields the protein CASSLAVGTGIYEQYF.

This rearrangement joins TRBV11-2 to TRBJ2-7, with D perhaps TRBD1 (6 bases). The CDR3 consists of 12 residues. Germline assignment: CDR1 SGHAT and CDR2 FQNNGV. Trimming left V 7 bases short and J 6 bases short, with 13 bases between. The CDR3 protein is CASILRGGEQYF. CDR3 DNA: TGTGCCAGCATCCTTAGAGGGGGCGAGCAGTACTTC.

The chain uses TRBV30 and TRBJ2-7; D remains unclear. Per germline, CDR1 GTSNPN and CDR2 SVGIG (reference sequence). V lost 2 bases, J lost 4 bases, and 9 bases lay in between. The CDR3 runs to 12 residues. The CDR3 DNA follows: TGTGCCTGGAGTTTTACAACTTACGAGCAGTACTTC. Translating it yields CAWSFTTYEQYF. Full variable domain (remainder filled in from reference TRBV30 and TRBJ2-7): SQTIHQWPATLVQPVGSPLSLECTVEGTSNPNLYWYRQAAGRGLQLLFYSVGIGQISSEVPQNLSASRPQDRQFILSSKKLLLSDSGFYLCAWSFTTYEQYFGPGTRLTVT.

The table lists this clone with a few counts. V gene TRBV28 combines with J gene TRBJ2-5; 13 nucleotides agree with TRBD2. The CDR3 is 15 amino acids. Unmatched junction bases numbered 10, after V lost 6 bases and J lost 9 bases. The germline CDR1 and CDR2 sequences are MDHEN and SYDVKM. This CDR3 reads CASSYRTSGGGPQYF. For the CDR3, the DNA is TGTGCCAGCAGCTACAGAACTAGCGGGGGGGGGCCCCAGTACTTC.

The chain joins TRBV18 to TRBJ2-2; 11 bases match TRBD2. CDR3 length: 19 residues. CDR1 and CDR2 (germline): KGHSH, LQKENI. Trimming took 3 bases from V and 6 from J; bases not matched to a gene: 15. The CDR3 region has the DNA TGTGCCAGCTCACCTGTGTACAGGGAAGGGACTAGCGGCCCCGGGGAGCTGTTTTTT. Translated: CASSPVYREGTSGPGELFF.

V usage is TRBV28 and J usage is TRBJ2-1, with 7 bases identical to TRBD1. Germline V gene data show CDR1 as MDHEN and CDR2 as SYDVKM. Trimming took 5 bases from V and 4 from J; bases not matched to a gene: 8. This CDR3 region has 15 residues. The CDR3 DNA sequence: TGTGCCAGCAGTATCCGGGACAGTCAATACAATGAGCAGTTCTTC. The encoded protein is CASSIRDSQYNEQFF.

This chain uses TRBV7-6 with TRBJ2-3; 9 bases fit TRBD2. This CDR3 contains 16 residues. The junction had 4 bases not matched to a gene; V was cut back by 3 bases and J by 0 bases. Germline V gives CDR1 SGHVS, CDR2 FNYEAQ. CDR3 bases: TGTGCCAGCAGCTTTTCTAGCGGGGCTAGCACAGATACGCAGTATTTT. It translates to CASSFSSGASTDTQYF.

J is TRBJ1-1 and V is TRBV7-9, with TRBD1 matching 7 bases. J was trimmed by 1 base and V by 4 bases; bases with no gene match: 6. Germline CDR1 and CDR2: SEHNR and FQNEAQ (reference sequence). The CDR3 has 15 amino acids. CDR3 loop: CASSSIGTANTEAFF. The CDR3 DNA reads TGTGCCAGCAGCTCAATCGGGACAGCGAACACTGAAGCTTTCTTT.

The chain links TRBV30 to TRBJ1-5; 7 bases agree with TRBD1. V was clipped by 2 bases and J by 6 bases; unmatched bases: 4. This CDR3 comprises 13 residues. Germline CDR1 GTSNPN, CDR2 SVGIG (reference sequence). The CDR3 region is CAWSRQGGQPQHF. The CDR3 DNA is TGTGCCTGGAGTCGCCAGGGGGGTCAGCCCCAGCATTTT.

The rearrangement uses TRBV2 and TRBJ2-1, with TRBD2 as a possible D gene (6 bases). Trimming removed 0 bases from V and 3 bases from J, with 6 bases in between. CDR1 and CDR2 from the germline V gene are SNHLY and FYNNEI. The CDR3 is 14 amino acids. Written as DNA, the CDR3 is TGTGCCAGCAGTGAAGCCGGGGGCTACAATGAGCAGTTCTTC. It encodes CASSEAGGYNEQFF. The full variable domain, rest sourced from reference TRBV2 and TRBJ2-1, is EPEVTQTPSHQVTQMGQEVILRCVPISNHLYFYWYRQILGQKVEFLVSFYNNEISEKSEIFDDQFSVERPDGSNFTLKIRSTKLEDSAMYFCASSEAGGYNEQFFGPGTRLTVL.

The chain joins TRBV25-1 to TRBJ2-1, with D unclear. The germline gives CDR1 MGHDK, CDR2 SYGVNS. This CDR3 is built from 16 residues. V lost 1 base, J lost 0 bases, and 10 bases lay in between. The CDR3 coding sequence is TGTGCCAGCAGTGAATGGGATTGGAGCTCCTACAATGAGCAGTTCTTC. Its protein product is CASSEWDWSSYNEQFF.

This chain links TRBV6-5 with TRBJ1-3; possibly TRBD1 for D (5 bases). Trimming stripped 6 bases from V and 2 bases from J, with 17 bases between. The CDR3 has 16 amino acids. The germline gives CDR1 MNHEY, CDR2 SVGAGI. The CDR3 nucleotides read TGTGCCAGCAGCTACCCGGGGGGGGAGGCTGGAAACACCATATATTTT. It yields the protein CASSYPGGEAGNTIYF.

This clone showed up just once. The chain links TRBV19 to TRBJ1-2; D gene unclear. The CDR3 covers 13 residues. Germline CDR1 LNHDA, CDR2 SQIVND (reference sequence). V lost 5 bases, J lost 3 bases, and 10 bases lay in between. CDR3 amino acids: CASSPGSHYGYTF. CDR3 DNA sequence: TGTGCCAGTAGTCCCGGCAGTCACTATGGCTACACCTTC.

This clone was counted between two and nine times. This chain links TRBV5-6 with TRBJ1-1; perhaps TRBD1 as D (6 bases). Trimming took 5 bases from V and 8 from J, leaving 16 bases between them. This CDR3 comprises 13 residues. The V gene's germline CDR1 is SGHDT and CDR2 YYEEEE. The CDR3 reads CASRGGGAPEAFF. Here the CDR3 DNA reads TGTGCCAGCAGGGGAGGGGGGGCGCCCGAAGCTTTCTTT.

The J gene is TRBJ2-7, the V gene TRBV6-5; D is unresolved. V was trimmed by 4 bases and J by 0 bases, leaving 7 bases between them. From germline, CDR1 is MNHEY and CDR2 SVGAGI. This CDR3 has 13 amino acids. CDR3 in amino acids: CASSSSLSYEQYF. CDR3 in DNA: TGTGCCAGCAGTTCATCCCTCTCCTACGAGCAGTACTTC.

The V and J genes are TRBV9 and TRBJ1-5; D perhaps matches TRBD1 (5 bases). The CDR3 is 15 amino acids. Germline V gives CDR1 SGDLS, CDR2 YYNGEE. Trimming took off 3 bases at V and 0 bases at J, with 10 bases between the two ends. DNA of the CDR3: TGTGCCAGCAGCGGACCGGGGGATAGCAATCAGCCCCAGCATTTT. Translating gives CASSGPGDSNQPQHF.

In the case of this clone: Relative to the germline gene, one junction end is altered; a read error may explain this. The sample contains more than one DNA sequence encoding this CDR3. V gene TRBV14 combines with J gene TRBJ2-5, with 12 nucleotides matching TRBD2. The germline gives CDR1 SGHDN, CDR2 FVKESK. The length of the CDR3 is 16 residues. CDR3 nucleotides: TGCGCCAGCAGCCCCCGACTAGCGGGAGCCGCGGAGACCCAGTACTTC. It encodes CASSPRLAGAAETQYF.

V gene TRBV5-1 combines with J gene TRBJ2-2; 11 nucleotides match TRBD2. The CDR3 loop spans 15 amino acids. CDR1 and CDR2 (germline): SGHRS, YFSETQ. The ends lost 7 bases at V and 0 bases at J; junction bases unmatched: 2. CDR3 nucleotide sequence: TGCGCCAGCGGGGGACTAGCGGCGAACACCGGGGAGCTGTTTTTT. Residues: CASGGLAANTGELFF.

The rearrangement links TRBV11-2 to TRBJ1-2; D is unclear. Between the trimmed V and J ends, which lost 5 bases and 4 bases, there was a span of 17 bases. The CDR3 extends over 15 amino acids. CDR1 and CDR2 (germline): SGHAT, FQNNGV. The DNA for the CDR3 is TGTGCCAGCAGCCCAGCGGGTCCGCGTTTCTATGGCTACACCTTC. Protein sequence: CASSPAGPRFYGYTF.

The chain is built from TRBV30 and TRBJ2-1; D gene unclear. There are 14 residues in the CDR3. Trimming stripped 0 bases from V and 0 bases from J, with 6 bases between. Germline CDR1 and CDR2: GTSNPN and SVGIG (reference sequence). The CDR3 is CAWSVQNSYNEQFF. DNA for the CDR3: TGTGCCTGGAGTGTCCAGAACTCCTACAATGAGCAGTTCTTC.

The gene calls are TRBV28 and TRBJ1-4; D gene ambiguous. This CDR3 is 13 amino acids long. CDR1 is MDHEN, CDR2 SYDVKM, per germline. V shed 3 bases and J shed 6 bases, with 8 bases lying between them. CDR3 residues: CASSFIMDEKLFF. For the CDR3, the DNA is TGTGCCAGCAGTTTTATTATGGATGAAAAACTGTTTTTT.